This TCR beta chain derives from a study of T cell repertoires in aging, cancer and after chemotherapy. Study results and limitations: Compared with age-matched healthy donors, untreated hematological or solid cancer patients showed higher blood TCR clonality. In each cancer cohort, median generation probability increased across chemotherapy, suggesting thymic output rebounded. Healthy donors lost TCR diversity with age mainly through richness, cancer patients through richness and evenness. No conclusions about immunological memory after chemotherapy can be drawn from the repertoire data.

TRB rearrangements spanning V, D and J were amplified using mixed TRB-A/B primers. One entry per CDR3 protein, called by TCRdb with MiXCR from the multiplex PCR reads. The sample includes some 7,000 distinct CDR3 sequences, about 38% of them seen just once. This clonotype has a handful of counts. Its antigen is unidentified. TCR beta rearrangements were amplified from peripheral blood genomic DNA. The CDR3 is made up of 13 amino acids. Trimming removed 6 bases from V and 1 base from J, with 9 bases in between. The V gene's germline CDR1 is WNHNN and CDR2 SYGVQD (reference sequence). The chain links TRBV10-1 to TRBJ1-1; the D is unclear. Sequenced sample: blood. The TCR was taken from a human donor in good health. CDR3 nucleotide sequence: TGCGCCAGCAGCCATACAAGGAACACTGAAGCTTTCTTT. It yields the protein CASSHTRNTEAFF.